This paragraph reports one T cell receptor beta chain. V was shortened by 5 bases and J by 2 bases, with 7 bases between the two germline ends. The CDR3 contains 13 residues. Germline lookup yields CDR1 MNHEY and CDR2 SMNVEV (reference sequence). The sample is drawn from a study of blood T cell repertoires in COVID-19. Study as a whole: Material from acute and convalescent COVID-19 was sourced from the United States, Italy and Spain. Sources were T cells, B-cell-depleted T cells, or PBMCs; the material itself was cDNA or gDNA.

In the original processing: Reference gene primer amplification in the assay estimated nucleated cell counts. Repertoires were generated with immunoSEQ multiplex PCR, while TCRdb's copy carries only in-frame clones and drops some. That table gives V, J and clone size, and the DNA gave D and trimming. The sample records about 97,000 clones, approximately 88% being singletons. Source material: peripheral blood. The sequence came from a human donor in a cohort sampled during active COVID-19. This sequence joins TRBV27 and TRBJ1-3; D call uncertain. The CDR3 nucleotides read TGTGCCAGCAGTCTCGGGGCTGGAAACACCATATATTTT. It specifies CASSLGAGNTIYF.